This T cell receptor (beta chain) is from a study of regulatory T cells in long-lasting Graves disease. Across the whole study: The criterion for persistent Graves' disease was over 5 years of antithyroid drugs with positive TSH receptor antibodies.

Time point described: persistent/refractory GD, antithyroid drugs over 5 years with positive TRAb. Extracted RNA from PBMCs served as the source of the TCR library. Patients hailed from an endocrinology department in Xi'an, China. HTBI primers from iRepertoire and Arm-PCR of CDR3 regions yielded the TCR beta libraries. TCRdb re-called the multiplex PCR reads through MiXCR, storing one row per CDR3 protein. Of 390,000 or so distinct CDR3 sequences in the sample, roughly 25% were seen once. This clonotype was seen a few times. The V and J ends lost 4 bases and 3 bases respectively, with 10 bases between them. The CDR3 contains 14 residues. Germline V gene sequence: CDR1 MNHNS, CDR2 SASEGT.

The source material was peripheral blood mononuclear cells (PBMCs), sampled when the disease was refractory, from a patient treated with antithyroid drugs. The chain carries TRBV6-1 and TRBJ1-3; TRBD1 might be the D (6 bases). This receptor was obtained from a woman aged 40-49 years with Graves disease. The CDR3 is CASSGTAGGNTIYF. DNA of the CDR3: TGTGCCAGCAGTGGGACAGCGGGTGGAAACACCATATATTTT.